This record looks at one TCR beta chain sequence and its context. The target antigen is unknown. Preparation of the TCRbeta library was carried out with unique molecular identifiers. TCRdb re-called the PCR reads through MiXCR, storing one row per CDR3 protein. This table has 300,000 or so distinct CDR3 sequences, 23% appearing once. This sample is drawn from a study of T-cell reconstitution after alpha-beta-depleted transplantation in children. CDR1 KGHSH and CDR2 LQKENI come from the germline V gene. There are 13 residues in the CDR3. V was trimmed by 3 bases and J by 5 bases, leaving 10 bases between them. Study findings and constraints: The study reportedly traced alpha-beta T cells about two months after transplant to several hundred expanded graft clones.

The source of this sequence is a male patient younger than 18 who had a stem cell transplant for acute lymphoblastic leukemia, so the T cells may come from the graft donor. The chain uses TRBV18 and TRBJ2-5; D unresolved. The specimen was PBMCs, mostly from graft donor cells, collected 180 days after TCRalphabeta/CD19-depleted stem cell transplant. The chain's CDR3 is CASSPLEIETQYF. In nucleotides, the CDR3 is TGTGCCAGCTCACCCTTGGAAATCGAGACCCAGTACTTC. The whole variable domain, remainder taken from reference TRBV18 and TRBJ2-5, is NAGVMQNPRHLVRRRGQEARLRCSPMKGHSHVYWYRQLPEEGLKFMVYLQKENIIDESGMPKERFSAEFPKEGPSILRIQQVVRGDSAAYFCASSPLEIETQYFGPGTRLLVL.